This T cell receptor (beta chain) stems from a study of identical twins. Whole-study findings and limits: Sharing of beta out-of-frame sequences by twins showed a weaker excess. Twin sharing of out-of-frame TCR alpha was underestimated by models in monozygotic pairs.

This clonotype was observed a handful of times. Its antigen remains unidentified. Germline values: CDR1 MGHRA, CDR2 YSYEKL. The CDR3 runs 21 residues. V lost 3 bases and J lost 3, with 29 bases in between. A universal primer site came from template switching; cDNA carried unique molecular identifiers. TCRdb re-called the 5' RACE reads through MiXCR, storing one row per CDR3 protein. The profile shows under 300,000 distinct CDR3 sequences, around 8% of them singletons. In addition, the sample was reused for a study of yellow fever vaccine responses in identical twins.

Material: CD8+ T cells sorted from blood. The rearrangement joins TRBV4-1 to TRBJ2-2; D may be TRBD2 (7 bases). The sequence came from a woman aged 18-29 years in good health. The CDR3 DNA is TGCGCCAGCAGCCACCCTCGTAAGGGGGAGGGCCTTAAGGGGGACACCGGGGAGCTGTTTTTT. It is translated as CASSHPRKGEGLKGDTGELFF.